The following is a T cell receptor beta chain sequence with its context. Its antigen is not identified. This sample was included in a study of CD8+ T cells in alopecia areata. Trimming removed 6 bases from V and 4 bases from J; junction bases left unmatched: 7. Germline lookup yields CDR1 SGHTA and CDR2 FQGTGA. This CDR3 spans 15 amino acids. Study results and caveats: Lesional scalp, especially alopecia totalis/universalis, showed higher clonality than normal scalp.

RNA, once extracted, was reverse transcribed into cDNA for use as the sequencing template. Produced via immunoSEQ multiplex PCR; TCRdb's table is partial and in-frame only. The sample carries 150,000 to 180,000 clones, 40% to 60% recorded once. PBMCs provided sorted CD4+ and CD8+ T cells. The chain carries TRBV7-3 and TRBJ2-1, with 9 bases that match TRBD1. This specimen consisted of CD8+ T cells sorted from blood, obtained at week 0. This sequence was found in a human donor with alopecia areata. The CDR3 loop reads CASSVGTGLYNEQFF. CDR3 bases: TGTGCCAGCAGTGTAGGGACAGGGCTGTACAATGAGCAGTTCTTC. Supplemented by reference TRBV7-3 and TRBJ2-1, the full variable domain reads GAGVSQTPSNKVTEKGKYVELRCDPISGHTALYWYRQSLGQGPEFLIYFQGTGAADDSGLPNDRFFAVRPEGSVSTLKIQRTERGDSAVYLCASSVGTGLYNEQFFGPGTRLTVL.